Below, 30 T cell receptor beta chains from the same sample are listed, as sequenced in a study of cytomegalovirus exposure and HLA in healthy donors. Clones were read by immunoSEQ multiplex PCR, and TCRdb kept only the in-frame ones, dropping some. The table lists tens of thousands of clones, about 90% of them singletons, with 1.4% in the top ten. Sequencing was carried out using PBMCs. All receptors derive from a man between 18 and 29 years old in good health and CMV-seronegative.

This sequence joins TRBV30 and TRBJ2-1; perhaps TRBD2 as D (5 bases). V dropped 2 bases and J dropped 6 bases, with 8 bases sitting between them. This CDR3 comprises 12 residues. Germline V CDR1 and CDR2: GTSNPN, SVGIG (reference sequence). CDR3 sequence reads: CAWSSGFNEQFF. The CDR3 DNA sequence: TGTGCCTGGAGTTCGGGATTCAATGAGCAGTTCTTC.

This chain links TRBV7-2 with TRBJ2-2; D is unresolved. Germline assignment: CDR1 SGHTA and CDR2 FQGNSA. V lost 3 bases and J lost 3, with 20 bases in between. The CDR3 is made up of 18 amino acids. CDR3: CASSFYSGFATDTGELFF. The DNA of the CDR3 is TGTGCCAGCAGCTTCTACTCCGGATTCGCTACAGACACCGGGGAGCTGTTTTTT.

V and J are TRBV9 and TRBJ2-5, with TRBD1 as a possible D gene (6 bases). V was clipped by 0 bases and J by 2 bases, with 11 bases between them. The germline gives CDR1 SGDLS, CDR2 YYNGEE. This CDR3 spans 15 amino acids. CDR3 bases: TGTGCCAGCAGCGTAGAGGGGGTCTATCAAGAGACCCAGTACTTC. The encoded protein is CASSVEGVYQETQYF.

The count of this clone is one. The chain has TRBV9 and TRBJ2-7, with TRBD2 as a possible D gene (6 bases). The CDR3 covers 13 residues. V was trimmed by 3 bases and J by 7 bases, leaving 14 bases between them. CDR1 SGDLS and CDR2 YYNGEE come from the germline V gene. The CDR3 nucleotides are TGTGCCAGCAGCGCCGTCGGAGGGGCGGAGCAGTACTTC. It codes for CASSAVGGAEQYF.

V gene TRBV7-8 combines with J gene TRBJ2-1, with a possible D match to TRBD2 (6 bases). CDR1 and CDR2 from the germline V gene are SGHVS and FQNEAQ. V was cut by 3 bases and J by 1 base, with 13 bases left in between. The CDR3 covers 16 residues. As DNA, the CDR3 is TGTGCCAGCAGCTTCATTCGTGGGGGGTCCTACAATGAGCAGTTCTTC. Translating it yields CASSFIRGGSYNEQFF.

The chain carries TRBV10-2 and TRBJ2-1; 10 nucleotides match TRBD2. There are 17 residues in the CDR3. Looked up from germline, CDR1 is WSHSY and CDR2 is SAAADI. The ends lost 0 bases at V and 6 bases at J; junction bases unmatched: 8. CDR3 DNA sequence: TGCGCCAGCAGTGAGTCGACGGGGCTAGCGGGAGCCAATGAGCAGTTCTTC. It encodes CASSESTGLAGANEQFF.

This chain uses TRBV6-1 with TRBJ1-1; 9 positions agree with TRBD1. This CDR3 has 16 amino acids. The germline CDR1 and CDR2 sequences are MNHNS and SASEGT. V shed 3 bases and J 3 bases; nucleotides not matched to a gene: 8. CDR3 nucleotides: TGTGCCAGCAGTGAGCGACAGGGGGAGTTTGACACTGAAGCTTTCTTT. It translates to CASSERQGEFDTEAFF.

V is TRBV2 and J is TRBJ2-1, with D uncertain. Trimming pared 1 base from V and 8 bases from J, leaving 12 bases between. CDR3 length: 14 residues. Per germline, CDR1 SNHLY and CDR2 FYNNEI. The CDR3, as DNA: TGTGCCAGCAGTGAAGGGAACTACGGTGATGAGCAGTTCTTC. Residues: CASSEGNYGDEQFF. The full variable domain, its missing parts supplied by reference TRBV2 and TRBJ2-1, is EPEVTQTPSHQVTQMGQEVILRCVPISNHLYFYWYRQILGQKVEFLVSFYNNEISEKSEIFDDQFSVERPDGSNFTLKIRSTKLEDSAMYFCASSEGNYGDEQFFGPGTRLTVL.

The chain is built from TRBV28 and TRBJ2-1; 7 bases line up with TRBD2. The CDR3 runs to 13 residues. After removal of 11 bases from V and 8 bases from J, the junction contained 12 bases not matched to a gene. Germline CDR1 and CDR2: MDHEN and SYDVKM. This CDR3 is CAAGRPSRDEQFF. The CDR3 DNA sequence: TGTGCCGCCGGGAGGCCCTCCAGGGATGAGCAGTTCTTC.

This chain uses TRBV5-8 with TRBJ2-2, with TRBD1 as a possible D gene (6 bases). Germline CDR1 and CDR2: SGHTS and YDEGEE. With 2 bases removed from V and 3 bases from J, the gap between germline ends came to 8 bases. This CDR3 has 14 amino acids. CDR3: CASSFYRDTGELFF. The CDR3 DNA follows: TGTGCCAGCAGCTTCTACAGGGACACCGGGGAGCTGTTTTTT.

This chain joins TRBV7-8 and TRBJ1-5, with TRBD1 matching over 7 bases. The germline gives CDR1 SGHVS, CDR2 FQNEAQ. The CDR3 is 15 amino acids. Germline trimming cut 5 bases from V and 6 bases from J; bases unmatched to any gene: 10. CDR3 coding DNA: TGTGCCAGCAGCCCCTTGGCGACAGGGAGTCAGCCCCAGCATTTT. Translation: CASSPLATGSQPQHF.

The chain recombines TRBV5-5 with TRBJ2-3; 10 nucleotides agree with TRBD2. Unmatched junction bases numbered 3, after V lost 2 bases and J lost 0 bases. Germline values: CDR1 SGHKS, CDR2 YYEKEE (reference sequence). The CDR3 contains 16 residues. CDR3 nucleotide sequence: TGTGCCAGCAGCTTACAAGCGGGAGGGAGCACAGATACGCAGTATTTT. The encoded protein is CASSLQAGGSTDTQYF.

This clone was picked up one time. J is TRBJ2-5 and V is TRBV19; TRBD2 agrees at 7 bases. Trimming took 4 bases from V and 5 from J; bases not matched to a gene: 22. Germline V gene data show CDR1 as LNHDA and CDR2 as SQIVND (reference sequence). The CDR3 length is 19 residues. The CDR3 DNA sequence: TGTGCCAGTAGTACAATTGTCCCCCGCAGCGCTCGGGGAGGGGAGACCCAGTACTTC. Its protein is CASSTIVPRSARGGETQYF.

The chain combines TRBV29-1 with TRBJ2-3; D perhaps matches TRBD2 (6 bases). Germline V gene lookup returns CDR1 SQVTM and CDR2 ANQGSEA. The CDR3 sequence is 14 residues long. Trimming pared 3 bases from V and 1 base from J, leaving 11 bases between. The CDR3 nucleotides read TGCAGCGTTGATGGCGGGAACGGCACAGATACGCAGTATTTT. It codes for CSVDGGNGTDTQYF.

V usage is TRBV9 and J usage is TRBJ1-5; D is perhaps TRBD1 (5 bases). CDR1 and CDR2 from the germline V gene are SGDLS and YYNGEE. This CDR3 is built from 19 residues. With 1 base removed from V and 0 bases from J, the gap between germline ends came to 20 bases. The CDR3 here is CASSVNPQTGTFSNQPQHF. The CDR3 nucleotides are TGTGCCAGCAGCGTAAATCCACAGACCGGGACTTTTAGCAATCAGCCCCAGCATTTT.

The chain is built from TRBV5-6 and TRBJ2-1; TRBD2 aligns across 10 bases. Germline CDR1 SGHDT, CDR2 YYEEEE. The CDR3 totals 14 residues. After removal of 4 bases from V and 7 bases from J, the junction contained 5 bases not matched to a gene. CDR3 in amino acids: CASSTGTSDNEQFF. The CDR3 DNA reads TGTGCCAGCAGCACCGGGACTAGCGATAATGAGCAGTTCTTC.

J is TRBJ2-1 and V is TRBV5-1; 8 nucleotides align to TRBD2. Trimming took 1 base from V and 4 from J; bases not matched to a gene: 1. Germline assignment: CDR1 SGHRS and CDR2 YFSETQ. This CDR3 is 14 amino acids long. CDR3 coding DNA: TGCGCCAGCAGCTTGACTAGCGGTTACAATGAGCAGTTCTTC. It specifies CASSLTSGYNEQFF.

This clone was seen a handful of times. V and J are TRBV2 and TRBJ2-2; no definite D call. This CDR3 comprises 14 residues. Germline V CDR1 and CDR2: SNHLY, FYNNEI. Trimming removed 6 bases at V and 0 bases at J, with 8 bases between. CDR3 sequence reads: CASRGTANTGELFF. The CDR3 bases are TGTGCCAGCAGAGGAACAGCGAACACCGGGGAGCTGTTTTTT.

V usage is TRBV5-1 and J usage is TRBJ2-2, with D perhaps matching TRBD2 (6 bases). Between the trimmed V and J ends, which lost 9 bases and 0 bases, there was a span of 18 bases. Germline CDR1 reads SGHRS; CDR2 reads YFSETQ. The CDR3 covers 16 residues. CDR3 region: CATQLVGGANTGELFF. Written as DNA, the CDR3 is TGCGCCACCCAATTGGTGGGGGGAGCGAACACCGGGGAGCTGTTTTTT.

This CDR3 is CASSRDRYTDTQYF. In DNA, the CDR3 is TGTGCCAGCAGTAGGGACAGATACACAGATACGCAGTATTTT. The chain recombines TRBV2 with TRBJ2-3, with TRBD1 matching 7 bases. This CDR3 comprises 14 residues. Germline assignment: CDR1 SNHLY and CDR2 FYNNEI. After removal of 5 bases from V and 2 bases from J, the junction contained 4 bases not matched to a gene.

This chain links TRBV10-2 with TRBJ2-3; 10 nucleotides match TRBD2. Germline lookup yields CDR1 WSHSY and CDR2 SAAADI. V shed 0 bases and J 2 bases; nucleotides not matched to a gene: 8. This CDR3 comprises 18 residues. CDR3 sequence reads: CASSESSVSGRVTDTQYF. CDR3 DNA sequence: TGCGCCAGCAGTGAGTCGAGTGTCAGCGGGAGGGTCACAGATACGCAGTATTTT.

The CDR3 DNA reads as TGTGCCAGCAGTGGGACTAGCGGGAGCCCAGATACGCAGTATTTT. Translation gives CASSGTSGSPDTQYF. This chain uses TRBV6-5 with TRBJ2-3; 14 positions match TRBD2. From germline, CDR1 is MNHEY and CDR2 SVGAGI. The J segment lost 4 bases and the V segment lost 5 bases, leaving 2 bases of the junction unmatched. CDR3 length equals 15 residues.

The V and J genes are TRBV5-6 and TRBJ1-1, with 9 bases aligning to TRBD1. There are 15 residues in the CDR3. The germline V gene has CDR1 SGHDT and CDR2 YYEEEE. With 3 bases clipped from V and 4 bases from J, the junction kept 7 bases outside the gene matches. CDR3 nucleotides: TGTGCCAGCAGCTCACCTCCGACAGGGGGCACTGAAGCTTTCTTT. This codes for CASSSPPTGGTEAFF. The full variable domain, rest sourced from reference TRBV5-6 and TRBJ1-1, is DAGVTQSPTHLIKTRGQQVTLRCSPKSGHDTVSWYQQALGQGPQFIFQYYEEEERQRGNFPDRFSGHQFPNYSSELNVNALLLGDSALYLCASSSPPTGGTEAFFGQGTRLTVV.

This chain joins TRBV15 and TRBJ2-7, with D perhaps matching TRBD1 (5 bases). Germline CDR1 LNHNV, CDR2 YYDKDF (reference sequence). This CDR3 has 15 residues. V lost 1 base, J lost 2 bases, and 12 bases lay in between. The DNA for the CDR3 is TGTGCCACCAGCAGAGCAAGGACATCCCCCTACGAGCAGTACTTC. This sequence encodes CATSRARTSPYEQYF.

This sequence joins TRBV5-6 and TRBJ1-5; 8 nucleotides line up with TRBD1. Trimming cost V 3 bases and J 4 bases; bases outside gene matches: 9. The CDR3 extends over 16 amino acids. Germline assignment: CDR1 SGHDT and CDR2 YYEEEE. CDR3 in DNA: TGTGCCAGCAGCTCTCTCCGGGACAGGAGGAATCAGCCCCAGCATTTT. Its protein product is CASSSLRDRRNQPQHF.

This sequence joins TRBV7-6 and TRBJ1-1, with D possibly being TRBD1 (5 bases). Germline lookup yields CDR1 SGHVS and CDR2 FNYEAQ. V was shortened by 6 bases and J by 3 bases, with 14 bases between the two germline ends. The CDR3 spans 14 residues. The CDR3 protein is CASSPTSGDTEAFF. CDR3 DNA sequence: TGTGCCAGCAGTCCTACTTCGGGGGACACTGAAGCTTTCTTT.

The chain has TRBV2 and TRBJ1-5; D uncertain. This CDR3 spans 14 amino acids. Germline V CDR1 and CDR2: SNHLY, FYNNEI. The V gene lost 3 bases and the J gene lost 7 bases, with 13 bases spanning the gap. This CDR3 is CASSDVLGSQPQHF. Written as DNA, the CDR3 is TGTGCCAGCAGTGACGTTCTGGGGAGCCAGCCCCAGCATTTT.

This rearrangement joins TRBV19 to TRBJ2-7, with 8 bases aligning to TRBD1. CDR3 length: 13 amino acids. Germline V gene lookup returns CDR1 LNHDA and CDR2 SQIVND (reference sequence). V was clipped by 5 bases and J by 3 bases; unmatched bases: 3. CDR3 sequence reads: CASSVGQGYEQYF. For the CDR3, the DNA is TGTGCCAGTAGTGTAGGACAGGGCTACGAGCAGTACTTC.

Here the CDR3 reads CASSFGSEASYEQYF. CDR3 sequence (DNA): TGTGCCAGCAGTTTTGGCTCAGAGGCATCCTACGAGCAGTACTTC. This sequence joins TRBV28 and TRBJ2-7; no reliable D call. V was clipped by 3 bases and J by 1 base, with 13 bases between them. The CDR3 is 15 amino acids. CDR1 and CDR2 (germline): MDHEN, SYDVKM.

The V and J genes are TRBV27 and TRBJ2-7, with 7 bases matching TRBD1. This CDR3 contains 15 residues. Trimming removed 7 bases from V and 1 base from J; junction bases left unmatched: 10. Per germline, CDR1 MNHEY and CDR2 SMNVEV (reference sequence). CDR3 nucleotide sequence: TGTGCCAGCACCAGAGACAGGGCCACATCCTACGAGCAGTACTTC. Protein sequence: CASTRDRATSYEQYF.